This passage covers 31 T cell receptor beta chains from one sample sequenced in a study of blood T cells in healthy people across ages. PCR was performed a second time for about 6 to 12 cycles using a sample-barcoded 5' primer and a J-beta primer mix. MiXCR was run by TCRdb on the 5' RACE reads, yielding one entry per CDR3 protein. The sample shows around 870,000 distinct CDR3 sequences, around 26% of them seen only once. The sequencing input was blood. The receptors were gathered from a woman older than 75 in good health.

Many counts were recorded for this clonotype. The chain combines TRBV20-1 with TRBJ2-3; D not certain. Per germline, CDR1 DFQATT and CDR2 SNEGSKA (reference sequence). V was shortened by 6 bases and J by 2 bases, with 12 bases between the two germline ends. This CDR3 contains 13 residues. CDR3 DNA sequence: TGCAGTGCCCCTTCTCACCTCACAGATACGCAGTATTTT. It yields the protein CSAPSHLTDTQYF.

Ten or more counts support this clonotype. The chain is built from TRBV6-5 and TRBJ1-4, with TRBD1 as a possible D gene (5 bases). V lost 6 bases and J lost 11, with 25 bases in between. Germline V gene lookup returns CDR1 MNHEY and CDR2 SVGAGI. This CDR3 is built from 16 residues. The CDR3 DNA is TGTGCCAGCAGCACAACTTGGGGGACTGGAGAAGACAAACTGTTTTTT. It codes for CASSTTWGTGEDKLFF.

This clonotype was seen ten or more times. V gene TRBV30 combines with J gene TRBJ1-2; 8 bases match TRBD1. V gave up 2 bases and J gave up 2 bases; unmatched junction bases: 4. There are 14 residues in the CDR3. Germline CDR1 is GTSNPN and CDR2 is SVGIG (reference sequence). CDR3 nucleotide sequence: TGTGCCTGGAGTCCCAGGGGGCGCAACTATGGCTACACCTTC. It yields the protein CAWSPRGRNYGYTF.

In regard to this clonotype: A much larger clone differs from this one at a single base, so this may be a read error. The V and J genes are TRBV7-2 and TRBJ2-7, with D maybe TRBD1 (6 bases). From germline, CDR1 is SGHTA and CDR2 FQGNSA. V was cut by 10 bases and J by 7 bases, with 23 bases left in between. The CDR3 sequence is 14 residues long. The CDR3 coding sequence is TGTGCCACGGTTGAGTGGGGGCCGGGCGATGAGCAGTACTTC. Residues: CATVEWGPGDEQYF.

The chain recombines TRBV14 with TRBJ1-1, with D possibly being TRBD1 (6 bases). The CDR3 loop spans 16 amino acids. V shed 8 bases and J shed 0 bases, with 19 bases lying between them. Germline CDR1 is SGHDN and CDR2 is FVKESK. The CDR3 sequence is CASQAGTGMMNTEAFF. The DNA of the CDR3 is TGTGCCAGCCAAGCAGGAACAGGGATGATGAACACTGAAGCTTTCTTT.

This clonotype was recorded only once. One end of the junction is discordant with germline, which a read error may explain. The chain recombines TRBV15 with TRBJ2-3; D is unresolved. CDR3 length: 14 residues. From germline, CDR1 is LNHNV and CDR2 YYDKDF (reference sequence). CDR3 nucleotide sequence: TGTGCCACCAGCAGAGGCCTGGAGAGAGATACGCGGTATTTT. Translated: CATSRGLERDTRYF.

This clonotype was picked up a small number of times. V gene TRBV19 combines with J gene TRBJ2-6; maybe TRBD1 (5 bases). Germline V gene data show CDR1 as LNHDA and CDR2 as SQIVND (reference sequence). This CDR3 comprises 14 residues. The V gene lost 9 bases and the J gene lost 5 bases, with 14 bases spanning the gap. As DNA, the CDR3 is TGTGCCAGCATGGGGCGGCCTTGGGCCAACGTCCTGACTTTC. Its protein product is CASMGRPWANVLTF.

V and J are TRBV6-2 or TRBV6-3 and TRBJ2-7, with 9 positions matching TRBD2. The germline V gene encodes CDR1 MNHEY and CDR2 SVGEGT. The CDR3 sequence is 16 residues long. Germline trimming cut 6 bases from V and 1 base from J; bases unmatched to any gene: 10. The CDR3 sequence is CASRPHSSGKSYEQYF. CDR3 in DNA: TGTGCCAGCAGGCCTCACTCTAGCGGGAAGTCCTACGAGCAGTACTTC.

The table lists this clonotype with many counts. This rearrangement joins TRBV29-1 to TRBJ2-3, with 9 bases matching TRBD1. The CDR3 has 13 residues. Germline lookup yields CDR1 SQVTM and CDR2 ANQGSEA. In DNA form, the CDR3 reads TGCAGTGCCGGGACAGGGCTGCTAGATACGCAGTATTTT. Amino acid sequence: CSAGTGLLDTQYF.

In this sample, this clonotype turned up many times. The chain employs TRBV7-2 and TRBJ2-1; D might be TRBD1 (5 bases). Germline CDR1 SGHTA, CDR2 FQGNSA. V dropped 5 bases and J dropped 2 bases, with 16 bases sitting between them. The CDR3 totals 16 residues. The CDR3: CASSRTGTVAYNEQFF. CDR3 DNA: TGTGCCAGCAGCCGTACAGGCACTGTCGCCTACAATGAGCAGTTCTTC.

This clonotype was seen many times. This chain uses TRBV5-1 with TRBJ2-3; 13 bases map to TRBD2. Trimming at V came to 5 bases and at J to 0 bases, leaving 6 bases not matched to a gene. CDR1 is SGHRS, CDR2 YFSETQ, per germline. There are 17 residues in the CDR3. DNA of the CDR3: TGCGCCAGCAGAGGACTAGCGGGGGCAGCTAGCACAGATACGCAGTATTTT. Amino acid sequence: CASRGLAGAASTDTQYF. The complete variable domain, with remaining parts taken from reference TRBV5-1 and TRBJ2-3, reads KAGVTQTPRYLIKTRGQQVTLSCSPISGHRSVSWYQQTPGQGLQFLFEYFSETQRNKGNFPGRFSGRQFSNSRSEMNVSTLELGDSALYLCASRGLAGAASTDTQYFGPGTRLTVL.

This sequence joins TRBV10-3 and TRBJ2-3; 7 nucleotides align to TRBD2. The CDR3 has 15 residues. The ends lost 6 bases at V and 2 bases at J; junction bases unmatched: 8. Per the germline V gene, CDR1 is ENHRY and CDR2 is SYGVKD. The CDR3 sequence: CAISVLASLTDTQYF. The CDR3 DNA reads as TGTGCCATCAGCGTACTAGCGTCTCTCACAGATACGCAGTATTTT.

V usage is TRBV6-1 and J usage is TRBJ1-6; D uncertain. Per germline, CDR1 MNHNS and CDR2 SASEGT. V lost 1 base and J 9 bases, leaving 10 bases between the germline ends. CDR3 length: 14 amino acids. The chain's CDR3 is CASSEGSWGSPLHF. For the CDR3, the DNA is TGTGCCAGCAGTGAAGGTAGCTGGGGTTCACCCCTCCACTTT.

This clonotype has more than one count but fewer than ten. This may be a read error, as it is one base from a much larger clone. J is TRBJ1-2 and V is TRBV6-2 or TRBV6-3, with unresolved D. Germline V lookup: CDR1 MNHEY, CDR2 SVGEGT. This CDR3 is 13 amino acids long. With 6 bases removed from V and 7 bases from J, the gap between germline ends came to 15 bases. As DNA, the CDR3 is TGTGCCAGCAGATCGACAAAAGCGGCTGGCTACACCTTC. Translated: CASRSTKAAGYTF.

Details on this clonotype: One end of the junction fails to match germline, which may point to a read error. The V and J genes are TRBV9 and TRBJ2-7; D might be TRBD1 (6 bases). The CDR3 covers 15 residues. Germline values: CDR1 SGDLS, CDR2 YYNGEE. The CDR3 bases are TGTGCCAGCAGCGAGGGACAAGACTCGATCTACGGGCAGTACTTC. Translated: CASSEGQDSIYGQYF.

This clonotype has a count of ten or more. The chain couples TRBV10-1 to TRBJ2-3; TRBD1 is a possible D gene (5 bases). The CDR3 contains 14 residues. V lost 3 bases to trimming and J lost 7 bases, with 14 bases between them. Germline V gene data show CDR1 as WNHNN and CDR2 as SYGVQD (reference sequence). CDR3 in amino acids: CASSDGTQGNTQYF. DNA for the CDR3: TGCGCCAGCAGTGATGGAACCCAGGGCAATACGCAGTATTTT.

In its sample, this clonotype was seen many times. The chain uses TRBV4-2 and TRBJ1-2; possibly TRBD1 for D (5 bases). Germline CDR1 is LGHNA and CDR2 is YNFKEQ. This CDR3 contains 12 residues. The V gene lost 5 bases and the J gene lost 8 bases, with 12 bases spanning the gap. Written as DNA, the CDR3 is TGTGCCAGCAGCGGCAGGGACGACGGCTACACCTTC. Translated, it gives CASSGRDDGYTF.

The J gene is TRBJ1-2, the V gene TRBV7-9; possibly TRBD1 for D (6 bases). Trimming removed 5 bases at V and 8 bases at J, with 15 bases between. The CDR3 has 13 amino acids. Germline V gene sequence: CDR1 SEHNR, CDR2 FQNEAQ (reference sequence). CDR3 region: CASSLMGGPGYTF. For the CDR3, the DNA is TGTGCCAGCAGCCTCATGGGGGGCCCCGGCTACACCTTC.

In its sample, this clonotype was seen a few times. The CDR3 nucleotides are TGCGCCAGCAGCGAATGGGGGCAGCCCCAGCATTTT. This translates into CASSEWGQPQHF. The chain couples TRBV4-1 to TRBJ1-5; tentative D call: TRBD1 (5 bases). The V and J ends lost 5 bases and 7 bases respectively, with 9 bases between them. Germline assignment: CDR1 MGHRA and CDR2 YSYEKL. The CDR3 sequence is 12 residues long.

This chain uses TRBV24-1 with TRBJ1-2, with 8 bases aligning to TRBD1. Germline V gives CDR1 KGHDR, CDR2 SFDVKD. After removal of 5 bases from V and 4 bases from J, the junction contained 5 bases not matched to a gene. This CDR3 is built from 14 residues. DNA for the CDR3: TGTGCCACCAGTGGAACCGGGACAGGCTATGGCTACACCTTC. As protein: CATSGTGTGYGYTF.

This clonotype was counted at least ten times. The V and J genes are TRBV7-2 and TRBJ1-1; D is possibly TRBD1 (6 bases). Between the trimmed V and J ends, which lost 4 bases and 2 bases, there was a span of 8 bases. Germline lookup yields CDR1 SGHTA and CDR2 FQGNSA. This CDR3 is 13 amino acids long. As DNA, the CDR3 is TGTGCCAGCAGCTGGACAGTTAACACTGAAGCTTTCTTT. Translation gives CASSWTVNTEAFF. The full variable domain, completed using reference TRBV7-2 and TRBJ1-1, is GAGVSQSPSNKVTEKGKDVELRCDPISGHTALYWYRQSLGQGLEFLIYFQGNSAPDKSGLPSDRFSAERTGGSVSTLTIQRTQQEDSAVYLCASSWTVNTEAFFGQGTRLTVV.

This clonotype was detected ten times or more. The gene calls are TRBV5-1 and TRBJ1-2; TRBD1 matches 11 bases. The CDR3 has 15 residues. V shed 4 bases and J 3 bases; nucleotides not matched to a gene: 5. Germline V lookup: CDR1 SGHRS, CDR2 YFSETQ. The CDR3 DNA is TGCGCCAGCAGCAACCGGGACAGGGGGGACTATGGCTACACCTTC. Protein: CASSNRDRGDYGYTF.

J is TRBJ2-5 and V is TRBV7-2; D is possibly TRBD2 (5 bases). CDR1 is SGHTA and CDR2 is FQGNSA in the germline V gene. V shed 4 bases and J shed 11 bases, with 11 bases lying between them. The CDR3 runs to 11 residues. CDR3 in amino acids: CASSSLVEQYF. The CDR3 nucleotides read TGTGCCAGCAGCTCACTAGTGGAGCAGTACTTC.

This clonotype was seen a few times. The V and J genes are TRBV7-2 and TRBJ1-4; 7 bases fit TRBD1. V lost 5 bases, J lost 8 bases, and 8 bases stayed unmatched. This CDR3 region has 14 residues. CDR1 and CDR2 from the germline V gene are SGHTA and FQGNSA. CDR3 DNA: TGTGCCAGCAGCAAGGGGCAGGGGGGAGAAAAACTGTTTTTT. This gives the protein CASSKGQGGEKLFF.

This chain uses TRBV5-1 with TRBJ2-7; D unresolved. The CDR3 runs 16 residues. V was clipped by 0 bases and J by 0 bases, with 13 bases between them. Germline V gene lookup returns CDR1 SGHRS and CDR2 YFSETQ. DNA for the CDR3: TGCGCCAGCAGCTTGGAGGGAAGCCTGGGCTCCTACGAGCAGTACTTC. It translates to CASSLEGSLGSYEQYF.

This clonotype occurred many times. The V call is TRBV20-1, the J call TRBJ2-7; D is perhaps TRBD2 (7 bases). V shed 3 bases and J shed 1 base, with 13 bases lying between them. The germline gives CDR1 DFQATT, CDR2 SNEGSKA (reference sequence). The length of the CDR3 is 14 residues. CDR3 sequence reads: CSASRGAFSYEQYF. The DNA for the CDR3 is TGCAGTGCTAGCCGGGGGGCTTTTTCCTACGAGCAGTACTTC.

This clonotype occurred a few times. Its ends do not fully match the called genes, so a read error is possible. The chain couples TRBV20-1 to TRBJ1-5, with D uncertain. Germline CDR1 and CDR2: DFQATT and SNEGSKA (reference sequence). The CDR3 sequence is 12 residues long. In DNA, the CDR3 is TGCAGTGCACTACAAGGATCTCAGCCCCGGCATTTT. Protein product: CSALQGSQPRHF.

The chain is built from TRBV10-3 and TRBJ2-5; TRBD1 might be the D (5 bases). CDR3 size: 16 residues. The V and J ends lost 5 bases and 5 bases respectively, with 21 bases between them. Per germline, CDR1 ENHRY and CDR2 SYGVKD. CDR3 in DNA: TGTGCCATCAGTTCCAGACCAGACAGCCTAGGGGAGACCCAGTACTTC. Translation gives CAISSRPDSLGETQYF.

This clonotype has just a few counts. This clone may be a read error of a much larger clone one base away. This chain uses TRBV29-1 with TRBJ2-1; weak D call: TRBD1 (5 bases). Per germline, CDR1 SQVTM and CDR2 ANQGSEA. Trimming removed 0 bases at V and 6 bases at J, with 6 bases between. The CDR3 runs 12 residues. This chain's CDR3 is CSVEEGRNEQFF. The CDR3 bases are TGCAGCGTTGAAGAGGGGCGCAATGAGCAGTTCTTC.

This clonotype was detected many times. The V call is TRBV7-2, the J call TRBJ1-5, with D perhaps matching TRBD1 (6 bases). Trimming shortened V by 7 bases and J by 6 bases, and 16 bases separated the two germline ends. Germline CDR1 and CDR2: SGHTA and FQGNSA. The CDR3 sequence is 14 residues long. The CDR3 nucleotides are TGTGCCAGCAACCAAAGGGGGGGGGGTCAGCCCCAGCATTTT. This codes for CASNQRGGGQPQHF.

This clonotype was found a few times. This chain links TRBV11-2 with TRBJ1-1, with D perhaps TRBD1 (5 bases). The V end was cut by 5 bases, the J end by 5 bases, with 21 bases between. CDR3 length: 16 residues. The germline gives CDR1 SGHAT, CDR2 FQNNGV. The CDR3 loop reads CASSPLGGRRYTEAFF. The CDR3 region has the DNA TGTGCCAGCAGCCCTCTGGGGGGGAGGAGGTATACTGAAGCTTTCTTT.